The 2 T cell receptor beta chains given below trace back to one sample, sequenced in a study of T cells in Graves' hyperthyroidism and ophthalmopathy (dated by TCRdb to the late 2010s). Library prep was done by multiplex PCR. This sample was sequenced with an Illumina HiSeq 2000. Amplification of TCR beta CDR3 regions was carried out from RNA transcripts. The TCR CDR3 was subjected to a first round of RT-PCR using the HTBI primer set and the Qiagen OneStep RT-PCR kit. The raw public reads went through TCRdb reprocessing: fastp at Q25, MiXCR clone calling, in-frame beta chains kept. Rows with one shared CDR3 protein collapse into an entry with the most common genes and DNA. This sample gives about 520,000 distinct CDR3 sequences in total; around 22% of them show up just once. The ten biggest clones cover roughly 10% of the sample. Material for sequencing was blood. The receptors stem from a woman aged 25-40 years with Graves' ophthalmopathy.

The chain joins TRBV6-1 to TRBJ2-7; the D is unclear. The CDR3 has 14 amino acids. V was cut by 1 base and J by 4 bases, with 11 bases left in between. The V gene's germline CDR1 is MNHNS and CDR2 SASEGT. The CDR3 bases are TGTGCCAGCAGTGAAGAACCCAGTCTATACGAGCAGTACTTC. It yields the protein CASSEEPSLYEQYF.

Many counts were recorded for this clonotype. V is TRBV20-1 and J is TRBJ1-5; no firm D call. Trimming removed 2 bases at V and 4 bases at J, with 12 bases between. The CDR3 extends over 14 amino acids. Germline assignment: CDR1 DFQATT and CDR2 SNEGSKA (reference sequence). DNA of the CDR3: TGCAGTGCTAGACCTGGATCGGGGAATCAGCCCCAGCATTTT. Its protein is CSARPGSGNQPQHF.